This TCR beta chain was recovered during a study of human T cells and chemical hapten exposure. In its sample, this clonotype was seen a few times. It was unfractionated whole blood from which total RNA was extracted. What the library attached to individual cDNA molecules were unique molecular identifiers. TCRdb fed the 5' RACE reads into MiXCR, producing one record per CDR3 protein. Seen here are about 81,000 distinct CDR3 sequences, approximately 7.7% observed once, and the top ten hold approximately 2.3%. V was pared by 6 bases and J by 5 bases, with 8 bases between. The CDR3 sequence is 12 residues long. Germline V gene lookup returns CDR1 SNHLY and CDR2 FYNNEI.

This sequence was found in a male donor in good health. The chain uses TRBV2 and TRBJ1-5, with D unresolved. The CDR3 region is CASRAVDQPQHF. In DNA form, the CDR3 reads TGTGCCAGCAGGGCAGTTGATCAGCCCCAGCATTTT.